This record looks at one TCR beta chain sequence and its context. Germline is not matched at one junction end, which may reflect a read error. This specimen belongs to a study of tumor and adjacent non-tumor tissue in lung cancer. The overall study: Each sample yielded 3.5 million to 4.5 million productive TCRbeta reads on average.

The CDR3 consists of 16 residues. This sample's RNA came from whole unsorted tissue. Donors were chemotherapy-naive, newly diagnosed lung cancer surgical patients in China, August–late 2014. The library came from three nested PCR rounds adapted from ARM-PCR protocols. A single record per CDR3 protein comes from TCRdb applying MiXCR to the multiplex PCR reads. The sample has approximately 90,000 distinct CDR3 sequences, approximately 57% seen once. Sequences were obtained from lung tumor tissue. The sequence derives from a man between 65 and 85 years old with non-small cell lung cancer. This chain connects TRBV12-3 or TRBV12-4 to TRBJ2-2; the D is unclear. CDR3 DNA sequence: TGTGCCGGCAGTTTCGGCCGCCAATTGAAGACCGGGGAGCTGTTTTTT. The encoded protein is CAGSFGRQLKTGELFF.